Sequencing of this TCR beta chain was carried out in a study of cytomegalovirus exposure and HLA in healthy donors. The CDR3 runs to 19 residues. Whole-study results and caveats: TCR beta chains associated with HLA were, in a later analysis, more clonally expanded than equally common others. Presence/absence analyses assumed roughly uniform sequencing depth across donors, which may not hold.

As to this clone: Its specificity is not known.

PCR involved 60 Vbeta and 13 Jbeta primers. Clones were sequenced by immunoSEQ multiplex PCR, and TCRdb holds only the in-frame ones, with some missing. Of 150,000 to 200,000 clones detected, over 75% appear once; the ten largest clones hold roughly 2.3%. The chain combines TRBV21-1 with TRBJ2-1; the table gives TRBD2 as D, unverified against the DNA. TRBV21-1 is a known pseudogene. This clonotype was sampled from a man aged 60-69 years in good health and CMV-seronegative. Source material: PBMCs. CDR3 bases: TGTGCCAGCAGCACCTCCGGGGAATGTACGGGAGCGGCCTACAATGAGCAGTTCTTC. It yields the protein CASSTSGECTGAAYNEQFF.